This T cell receptor (beta chain) was captured in a study of spatial heterogeneity in lung cancer. Time point noted: sample taken at primary tumor resection. TCR cDNA molecules each had a unique molecular identifier. TCRdb redid the calling of the 5' RACE reads with MiXCR, one entry per CDR3 protein. Of about 38,000 distinct CDR3 sequences listed, 7.5% are singletons. This clonotype was counted ten times or more. The origin of this receptor is a male donor with early-stage non-small cell lung cancer. The sample in question was PBMCs, obtained at surgery.

In nucleotides, the CDR3 is TGTGCCAGCAGCTCAACGGTCGGAAGCTCCTACAATGAGCAGTTCTTC. Amino acid sequence: CASSSTVGSSYNEQFF. The chain has TRBV12-3 or TRBV12-4 and TRBJ2-1; D is ambiguous. Trimming removed 6 bases from V and 0 bases from J, with 15 bases in between. This CDR3 is 16 amino acids long.